This T cell receptor beta chain originates from a study of blood T cell repertoires in COVID-19. Study-wide context: The United States, Italy and Spain were the sources of the acute and convalescent COVID-19 samples. Sources were T cells, B-cell-depleted T cells, or PBMCs; the material itself was cDNA or gDNA.

Enrollees, about 18 to 89 years old, lived in about two dozen US areas. This CDR3 has 18 amino acids. Germline values: CDR1 SGHTS, CDR2 YDEGEE. Trimming at V came to 0 bases and at J to 3 bases, leaving 7 bases not matched to a gene. The authors' processing: Scientists estimated how many nucleated cells there were by amplifying reference gene primers. Produced via immunoSEQ multiplex PCR; TCRdb's table is partial and in-frame only. V and J calls and clone size are those listed in that table; D and trimming were worked out from the DNA. Of a few hundred thousand clones listed, 80% to 90% are singletons.

The source of this sequence is a woman aged 40 to 50 with acute COVID-19. Input material: PBMCs or T cells enriched from blood (not recorded which). The chain links TRBV5-8 to TRBJ2-7, with TRBD2 matching over 15 bases. The CDR3 bases are TGTGCCAGCAGCTTGGAGTTCGGACTAGCGGGGGGGTACTACGAGCAGTACTTC. This translates into CASSLEFGLAGGYYEQYF.